The 15 T cell receptor beta chains reported below all come from one sample, sequenced in a study of immune heterogeneity within non-small cell lung tumors. Bulk tumor genomic DNA served as template, at roughly 630 ng per sample. Several biopsies were collected from each primary tumor during surgery. They were spaced as far apart as possible within the tumor mass. With untreated, newly diagnosed non-small cell lung cancer, the patients went on to undergo curative surgery. TCR beta CDR3 amplification used multiplex PCR with 32 V and 13 J primers. TCRdb re-derived calls from the multiplex PCR reads in MiXCR, one entry per CDR3 protein. Here the sample spans about 10,000 distinct CDR3 sequences, around 29% being singletons. Sequenced input: lung tumor tissue. The receptor set was obtained from a man between 50 and 59 years old with non-small cell lung cancer.

This clonotype was detected many times. The chain employs TRBV24-1 and TRBJ2-2; 11 nucleotides line up with TRBD2. Trimming removed 1 base from V and 4 bases from J; junction bases left unmatched: 4. This CDR3 contains 17 residues. Germline lookup yields CDR1 KGHDR and CDR2 SFDVKD. CDR3 coding DNA: TGTGCCACCAGTGATTTTTCAGGACTAGCGGGCACCGGGGAGCTGTTTTTT. It is translated as CATSDFSGLAGTGELFF.

The J gene is TRBJ2-5, the V gene TRBV10-3, with TRBD2 matching 12 bases. CDR1 and CDR2 (germline): ENHRY, SYGVKD. V gave up 2 bases and J gave up 3 bases; unmatched junction bases: 4. This CDR3 comprises 16 residues. The chain's CDR3 is CAISETGLAGKETQYF. CDR3 DNA sequence: TGTGCCATCAGTGAGACCGGACTAGCGGGGAAAGAGACCCAGTACTTC.

Of note for this clonotype: The germline gene is not matched at one end of the junction; a read error may be the cause. The CDR3 loop reads CDSSLSYWGEDTQYF. CDR3 bases: TGTGACAGCAGCCTGAGTTATTGGGGGGAAGATACGCAGTATTTT. V and J are TRBV7-9 and TRBJ2-3; the D gene is possibly TRBD2 (6 bases). Germline values: CDR1 SEHNR, CDR2 FQNEAQ (reference sequence). The CDR3 totals 15 residues.

The V call is TRBV19, the J call TRBJ2-5; TRBD2 might be the D (7 bases). The V and J ends lost 4 bases and 5 bases respectively, with 14 bases between them. Germline V gives CDR1 LNHDA, CDR2 SQIVND (reference sequence). This CDR3 has 14 amino acids. The CDR3, as DNA: TGTGCCAGTAGTAGTCGGGGGGCTTGGGAGACCCAGTACTTC. It yields the protein CASSSRGAWETQYF.

The chain is built from TRBV3-1 and TRBJ2-5; 11 nucleotides line up with TRBD2. CDR1 is LGHDT and CDR2 is YNNKEL in the germline V gene (reference sequence). The CDR3 has 16 residues. The ends lost 5 bases at V and 4 bases at J; junction bases unmatched: 9. CDR3 amino acids: CASSERGTSGRETQYF. The CDR3 DNA is TGTGCCAGCAGCGAGCGCGGGACTAGCGGCCGAGAGACCCAGTACTTC.

The rearrangement links TRBV19 to TRBJ2-5; D is unresolved. Trimming stripped 4 bases from V and 1 base from J, with 7 bases between. Looked up from germline, CDR1 is LNHDA and CDR2 is SQIVND (reference sequence). CDR3 length: 13 residues. CDR3 loop: CASSTYSQETQYF. CDR3 bases: TGTGCCAGTAGTACTTACAGCCAAGAGACCCAGTACTTC.

The table lists this clonotype with many counts. This chain joins TRBV25-1 and TRBJ1-1; D might be TRBD1 (6 bases). Germline CDR1 is MGHDK and CDR2 is SYGVNS. This CDR3 contains 11 residues. Trimming pared 4 bases from V and 12 bases from J, leaving 12 bases between. CDR3 sequence reads: CASSGGTITFF. CDR3 DNA sequence: TGTGCCAGCAGTGGCGGGACAATAACTTTCTTT.

As to this clonotype: A read error is possible here, since a much larger clone lies one base away. Lacking the conserved final phenylalanine or tryptophan, this CDR3 likely reflects a read error. V gene TRBV5-1 combines with J gene TRBJ2-7, with unresolved D. Germline V gene lookup returns CDR1 SGHRS and CDR2 YFSETQ. Trimming cost V 0 bases and J 3 bases, with 10 bases left between them. CDR3 length: 14 residues. Here the CDR3 reads CASSLAEQHYEQYL. CDR3 DNA sequence: TGCGCCAGCAGCTTGGCCGAACAGCACTACGAGCAGTACTTA.

This clonotype was counted many times. J is TRBJ2-1 and V is TRBV7-8; 9 bases match TRBD1. Germline loops: CDR1 SGHVS, CDR2 FQNEAQ. Trimming took 5 bases from V and 8 from J; bases not matched to a gene: 7. The CDR3 totals 14 residues. The CDR3 DNA reads as TGTGCCAGCAGCGCCCCGGACAGGGGAGATGAGCAGTTCTTC. It translates to CASSAPDRGDEQFF.

The chain uses TRBV20-1 and TRBJ1-5, with D hard to call. Germline assignment: CDR1 DFQATT and CDR2 SNEGSKA (reference sequence). The CDR3 is 15 amino acids. V was clipped by 6 bases and J by 4 bases, with 19 bases between them. The DNA of the CDR3 is TGCAGTGCCACAGTTTCCCGGTTTGGGAATCAGCCCCAGCATTTT. Its translation is CSATVSRFGNQPQHF.

As regards this clonotype: This may come from a read error, since a much larger clone is one base off. CDR3 sequence: CAISEGFLGNQPQHF. The CDR3 DNA reads as TGTGCCATCAGTGAAGGGTTTCTCGGCAATCAGCCCCAGCATTTT. The rearrangement links TRBV6-1 to TRBJ1-5; D call uncertain. Germline CDR1 MNHNS, CDR2 SASEGT. The CDR3 has 15 residues.

This clonotype is termed medium-sized (0.01 to 0.1%). This chain joins TRBV28 and TRBJ2-7, with TRBD2 matching 8 bases. The CDR3 is 15 residues long. V was clipped by 6 bases and J by 5 bases; unmatched bases: 12. Per the germline V gene, CDR1 is MDHEN and CDR2 is SYDVKM. CDR3 in amino acids: CASRTGGSIENEQYF. For the CDR3, the DNA is TGTGCCAGCAGAACGGGGGGGTCGATCGAGAACGAGCAGTACTTC.

The rearrangement links TRBV5-6 to TRBJ2-2, with D perhaps TRBD2 (7 bases). Germline CDR1 SGHDT, CDR2 YYEEEE. Between the trimmed V and J ends, which lost 0 bases and 3 bases, there was a span of 12 bases. The CDR3 loop spans 16 amino acids. The CDR3 here is CASSLGRGPYTGELFF. The CDR3 DNA reads TGTGCCAGCAGCTTGGGGCGGGGGCCCTACACCGGGGAGCTGTTTTTT.

The V gene is TRBV6-1, the J gene TRBJ2-4; D unresolved. Germline CDR1 MNHNS, CDR2 SASEGT. V was cut by 6 bases and J by 1 base, with 10 bases left in between. The length of the CDR3 is 14 residues. The CDR3 coding sequence is TGTGCCAGCAGAACACAAGGGGCCAAAAACATTCAGTACTTC. Encoded protein: CASRTQGAKNIQYF.

For this clonotype: A much bigger clone sits one base away, suggesting this may be a read error. V usage is TRBV27 and J usage is TRBJ2-2; 7 nucleotides match TRBD1. The germline V gene has CDR1 MNHEY and CDR2 SMNVEV (reference sequence). V was clipped by 8 bases and J by 6 bases; unmatched bases: 6. This CDR3 has 13 residues. This chain's CDR3 is CASCTGDAGELFF. The CDR3 DNA follows: TGTGCCAGCTGTACAGGGGATGCCGGGGAGCTGTTTTTT.